The source of this TCR beta chain is a study of blood T cell repertoires in COVID-19. About the study: Sources were T cells, B-cell-depleted T cells, or PBMCs; the material itself was cDNA or gDNA.

Germline V gene sequence: CDR1 SGHRS, CDR2 YFSETQ. This CDR3 has 11 amino acids. The V end was cut by 3 bases, the J end by 3 bases, with 4 bases between. Seattle-derived patients entered the study during active infection and were followed longitudinally. Study processing details: Researchers report that nucleated cell counts were estimated from reference gene primer amplification. Clones were sequenced by immunoSEQ multiplex PCR, and TCRdb holds only the in-frame ones, with some missing. The V and J calls and clone size come from that table; D and trimming were worked out from the DNA. The table includes approximately 47,000 clones, 80% to 90% detected once.

This chain joins TRBV5-1 and TRBJ2-7, with D unresolved. Sequencing was carried out using peripheral blood. The clonotype originates from a woman of 80 years or more with COVID-19, enrolled during active disease. The CDR3 reads CASSSGYEQYF. CDR3 nucleotide sequence: TGCGCCAGCAGCTCCGGCTACGAGCAGTACTTC.